One and the same sample provided the 14 T cell receptor beta chains below, sequenced in a study of cytomegalovirus exposure and HLA in healthy donors. The PCR had 60 Vbeta and 13 Jbeta primers. Profiling relied on immunoSEQ multiplex PCR, and the TCRdb table lists in-frame clones only, not all of them. The profile covers around 150,000 clones, with under 70% appearing a single time and around 2.8% taken by the ten largest. Sequenced sample: PBMCs. The receptors derive from a woman in her forties in good health and CMV-seropositive.

The chain has TRBV19 and TRBJ1-2; D uncertain. The germline gives CDR1 LNHDA, CDR2 SQIVND (reference sequence). The CDR3 has 15 residues. V was cut by 9 bases and J by 6 bases, with 23 bases left in between. In nucleotides, the CDR3 is TGTGCCAGGGGAACGGACTGTTCCTGTAAGGATGGCTACACCTTC. It codes for CARGTDCSCKDGYTF.

Here the CDR3 reads CASSVDSRDGYTF. The DNA for the CDR3 is TGTGCCAGCAGCGTGGACAGTCGGGACGGCTACACCTTC. The rearrangement uses TRBV9 and TRBJ1-2; D may be TRBD1 (6 bases). CDR3 length: 13 amino acids. Germline V gene sequence: CDR1 SGDLS, CDR2 YYNGEE. V dropped 2 bases and J dropped 8 bases, with 13 bases sitting between them.

The V gene is TRBV28, the J gene TRBJ1-2; D perhaps matches TRBD1 (5 bases). CDR3 length: 13 amino acids. Between the trimmed V and J ends, which lost 6 bases and 8 bases, there was a span of 16 bases. Per germline, CDR1 MDHEN and CDR2 SYDVKM. The CDR3 reads CASSPGGVFGYTF. In DNA form, the CDR3 reads TGTGCCAGCAGCCCCGGGGGGGTATTCGGCTACACCTTC.

This clone was found a few times. The CDR3 coding sequence is TGCGCCAGCAGCGCTACAGGGGACGTTAATGAAAAACTGTTTTTT. Its protein product is CASSATGDVNEKLFF. This chain joins TRBV5-1 and TRBJ1-4; 7 bases fit TRBD1. The CDR3 is 15 residues long. Germline CDR1 SGHRS, CDR2 YFSETQ. Losses at the gene ends were 4 bases for V and 4 bases for J; bases not matched to a gene: 7.

The V gene is TRBV6-5, the J gene TRBJ2-5; TRBD2 matches at 13 bases. CDR1 is MNHEY and CDR2 is SVGAGI in the germline V gene. This CDR3 contains 15 residues. Trimming at V came to 6 bases and at J to 2 bases, leaving 3 bases not matched to a gene. This CDR3 is CASSPTSGGQETQYF. The CDR3 DNA sequence: TGTGCCAGCAGCCCGACTAGCGGGGGGCAAGAGACCCAGTACTTC.

The V call is TRBV7-2, the J call TRBJ1-2, with TRBD1 matching over 10 bases. With V trimmed by 2 bases and J by 5 bases, 8 bases remained unmatched. Germline assignment: CDR1 SGHTA and CDR2 FQGNSA. This CDR3 has 16 residues. This chain's CDR3 is CASSLQTGGTIYGYTF. The CDR3 DNA is TGTGCCAGCAGCTTACAGACAGGGGGCACGATTTATGGCTACACCTTC.

V gene TRBV19 combines with J gene TRBJ1-6, with a weak D call TRBD1 (5 bases). Germline assignment: CDR1 LNHDA and CDR2 SQIVND (reference sequence). The CDR3 length is 14 residues. Trimming took off 9 bases at V and 8 bases at J, with 17 bases between the two ends. The CDR3 nucleotides are TGTGCCAGCACCCGGGGGGGATTGGATTCACCCCTCCACTTT. As protein: CASTRGGLDSPLHF.

This clone was detected a few times. J is TRBJ2-3 and V is TRBV2; no definite D call. CDR3 length equals 14 residues. V dropped 6 bases and J dropped 0 bases, with 10 bases sitting between them. Germline values: CDR1 SNHLY, CDR2 FYNNEI. The CDR3 sequence is CASSLVVSTDTQYF. The CDR3 DNA reads as TGTGCCAGCAGCCTAGTAGTTAGCACAGATACGCAGTATTTT.

CDR3 in amino acids: CASRPAGDWETQYF. CDR3 bases: TGTGCCAGTAGACCGGCGGGGGATTGGGAGACCCAGTACTTC. The rearrangement uses TRBV19 and TRBJ2-5, with TRBD2 matching 7 bases. The length of the CDR3 is 14 residues. Germline CDR1 is LNHDA and CDR2 is SQIVND (reference sequence). The V and J ends lost 6 bases and 5 bases, in that order; junction bases with no gene match: 9. The variable domain in full, with the rest retrieved from reference TRBV19 and TRBJ2-5, is DGGITQSPKYLFRKEGQNVTLSCEQNLNHDAMYWYRQDPGQGLRLIYYSQIVNDFQKGDIAEGYSVSREKKESFPLTVTSAQKNPTAFYLCASRPAGDWETQYFGPGTRLLVL.

J is TRBJ2-3 and V is TRBV7-3, with a possible D match to TRBD2 (6 bases). V was shortened by 5 bases and J by 0 bases, with 9 bases between the two germline ends. CDR1 SGHTA and CDR2 FQGTGA come from the germline V gene. The CDR3 totals 14 residues. The chain's CDR3 is CASSPGLSTDTQYF. In DNA, the CDR3 is TGTGCCAGCAGCCCAGGACTAAGCACAGATACGCAGTATTTT. Variable domain in full (rest from reference TRBV7-3 and TRBJ2-3): GAGVSQTPSNKVTEKGKYVELRCDPISGHTALYWYRQSLGQGPEFLIYFQGTGAADDSGLPNDRFFAVRPEGSVSTLKIQRTERGDSAVYLCASSPGLSTDTQYFGPGTRLTVL.

The chain couples TRBV7-6 to TRBJ2-7; perhaps TRBD2 as D (6 bases). Germline loops: CDR1 SGHVS, CDR2 FNYEAQ. Trimming took off 2 bases at V and 7 bases at J, with 12 bases between the two ends. CDR3 length equals 13 residues. The CDR3 protein is CASSLQEGREQYF. The CDR3 bases are TGTGCCAGCAGCTTACAGGAGGGCCGGGAGCAGTACTTC.

The chain links TRBV7-9 to TRBJ2-7; D gene unclear. Trimming shortened V by 5 bases and J by 7 bases, and 12 bases separated the two germline ends. The CDR3 spans 12 residues. Germline V gene sequence: CDR1 SEHNR, CDR2 FQNEAQ (reference sequence). The CDR3 loop is CASSDTRWEQYF. DNA for the CDR3: TGTGCCAGCAGCGACACACGGTGGGAGCAGTACTTC.

This clone has a handful of counts. V is TRBV10-3 and J is TRBJ1-6; no definite D call. Looked up from germline, CDR1 is ENHRY and CDR2 is SYGVKD. Between the trimmed V and J ends, which lost 0 bases and 5 bases, there was a span of 8 bases. There are 15 residues in the CDR3. CDR3: CAISESPGNNSPLHF. The CDR3 DNA reads as TGTGCCATCAGTGAGTCTCCAGGCAATAATTCACCCCTCCACTTT.

This chain links TRBV28 with TRBJ2-1; D remains ambiguous. This CDR3 region has 16 residues. V lost 3 bases and J 5 bases, leaving 17 bases between the germline ends. Germline V gene sequence: CDR1 MDHEN, CDR2 SYDVKM. CDR3 protein: CASSLGVAVSNNEQFF. The CDR3 region has the DNA TGTGCCAGCAGTTTGGGTGTTGCGGTGTCAAACAATGAGCAGTTCTTC.